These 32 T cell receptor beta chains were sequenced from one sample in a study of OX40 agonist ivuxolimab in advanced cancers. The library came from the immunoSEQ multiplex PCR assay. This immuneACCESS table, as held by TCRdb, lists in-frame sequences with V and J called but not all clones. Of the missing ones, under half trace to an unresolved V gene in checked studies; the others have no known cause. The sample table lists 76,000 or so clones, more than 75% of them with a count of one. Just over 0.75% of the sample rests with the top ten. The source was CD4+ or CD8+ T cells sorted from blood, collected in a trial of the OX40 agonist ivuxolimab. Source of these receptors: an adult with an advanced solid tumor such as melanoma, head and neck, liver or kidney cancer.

The CDR3 bases are TGTGCCAGCAGCTCAGGGGTGGGCTATGGCTACACCTTC. It is translated as CASSSGVGYGYTF. The chain employs TRBV11-3 and TRBJ1-2, with D possibly matching TRBD1 (6 bases). The CDR3 has 13 residues. V gave up 4 bases and J gave up 4 bases, with 10 bases separating them. Germline loops: CDR1 SGHNT, CDR2 YENEEA.

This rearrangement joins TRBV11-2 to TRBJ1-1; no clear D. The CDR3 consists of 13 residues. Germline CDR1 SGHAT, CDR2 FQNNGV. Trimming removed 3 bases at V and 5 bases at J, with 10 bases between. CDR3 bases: TGTGCCAGCAGCTTGGAGGCTCGAACTGAAGCTTTCTTT. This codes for CASSLEARTEAFF.

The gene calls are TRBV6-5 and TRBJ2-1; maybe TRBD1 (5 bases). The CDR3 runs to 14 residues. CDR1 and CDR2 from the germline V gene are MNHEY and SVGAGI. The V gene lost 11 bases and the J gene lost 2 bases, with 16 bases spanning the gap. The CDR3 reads CALSSQGPYNEQFF. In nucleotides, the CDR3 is TGTGCCCTCAGCAGCCAGGGCCCCTACAATGAGCAGTTCTTC.

The CDR3 spells CASSLPGFASGPYEQYF. In DNA, the CDR3 is TGTGCCAGCAGTTTACCGGGGTTCGCTAGCGGACCCTACGAGCAGTACTTC. This sequence joins TRBV28 and TRBJ2-7; TRBD2 matches at 7 bases. V was clipped by 2 bases and J by 2 bases; unmatched bases: 12. This CDR3 spans 17 amino acids. Germline V lookup: CDR1 MDHEN, CDR2 SYDVKM. Based on the CDR3 plus reference TRBV28 and TRBJ2-7, the full variable domain is DVKVTQSSRYLVKRTGEKVFLECVQDMDHENMFWYRQDPGLGLRLIYFSYDVKMKEKGDIPEGYSVSREKKERFSLILESASTNQTSMYLCASSLPGFASGPYEQYFGPGTRLTVT.

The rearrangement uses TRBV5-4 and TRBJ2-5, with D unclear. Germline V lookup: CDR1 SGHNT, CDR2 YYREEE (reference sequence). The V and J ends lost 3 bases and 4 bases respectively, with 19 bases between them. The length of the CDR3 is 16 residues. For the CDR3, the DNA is TGTGCCAGCAGCTCCCGGAACAGACCTAAAGGAGAGACCCAGTACTTC. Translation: CASSSRNRPKGETQYF.

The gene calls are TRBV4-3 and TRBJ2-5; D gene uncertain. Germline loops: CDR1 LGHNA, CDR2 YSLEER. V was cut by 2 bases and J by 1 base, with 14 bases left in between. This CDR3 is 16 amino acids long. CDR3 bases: TGCGCCAGCAGCCAAAGTATCGTGGATACCCAAGAGACCCAGTACTTC. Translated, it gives CASSQSIVDTQETQYF.

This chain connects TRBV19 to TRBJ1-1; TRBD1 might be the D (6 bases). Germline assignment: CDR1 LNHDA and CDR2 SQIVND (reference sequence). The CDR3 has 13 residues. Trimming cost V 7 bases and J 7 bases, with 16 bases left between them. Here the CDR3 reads CASTDDRRIEAFF. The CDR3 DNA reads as TGTGCCAGTACCGACGACAGGAGAATTGAAGCTTTCTTT.

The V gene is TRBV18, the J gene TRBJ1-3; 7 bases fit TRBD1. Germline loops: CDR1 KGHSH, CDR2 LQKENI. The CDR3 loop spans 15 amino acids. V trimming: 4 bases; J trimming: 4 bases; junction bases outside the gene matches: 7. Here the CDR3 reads CASSRTGSGGNTIYF. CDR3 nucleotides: TGTGCCAGCTCACGGACAGGCTCGGGGGGAAACACCATATATTTT.

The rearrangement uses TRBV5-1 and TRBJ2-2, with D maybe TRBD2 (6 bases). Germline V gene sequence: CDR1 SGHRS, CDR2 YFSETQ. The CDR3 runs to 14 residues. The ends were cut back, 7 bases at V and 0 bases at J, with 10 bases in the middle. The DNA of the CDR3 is TGCGCCAGCGGGGGGACCTCGAACACCGGGGAGCTGTTTTTT. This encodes CASGGTSNTGELFF.

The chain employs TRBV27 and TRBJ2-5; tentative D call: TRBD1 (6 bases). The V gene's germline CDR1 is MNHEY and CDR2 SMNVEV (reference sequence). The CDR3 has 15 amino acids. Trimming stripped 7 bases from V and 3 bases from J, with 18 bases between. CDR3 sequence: CASTTTGSVKETQYF. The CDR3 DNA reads TGTGCCAGCACCACCACAGGGTCCGTTAAAGAGACCCAGTACTTC.

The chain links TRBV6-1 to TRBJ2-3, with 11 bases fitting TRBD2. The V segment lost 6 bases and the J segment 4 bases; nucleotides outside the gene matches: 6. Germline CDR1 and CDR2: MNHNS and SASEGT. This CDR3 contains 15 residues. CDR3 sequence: CASRVAGGPSDTQYF. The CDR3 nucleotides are TGTGCCAGCAGGGTAGCGGGAGGGCCCTCAGATACGCAGTATTTT.

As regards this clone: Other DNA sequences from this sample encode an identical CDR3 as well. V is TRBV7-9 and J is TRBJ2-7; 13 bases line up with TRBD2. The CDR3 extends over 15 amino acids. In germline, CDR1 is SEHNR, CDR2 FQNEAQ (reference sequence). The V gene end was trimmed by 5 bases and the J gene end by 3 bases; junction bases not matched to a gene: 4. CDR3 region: CASSPRTSGGYEQYF. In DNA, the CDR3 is TGTGCCAGCAGCCCGAGGACTAGCGGGGGCTACGAGCAGTACTTC. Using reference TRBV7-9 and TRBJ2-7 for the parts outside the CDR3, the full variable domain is DTGVSQNPRHKITKRGQNVTFRCDPISEHNRLYWYRQTLGQGPEFLTYFQNEAQLEKSRLLSDRFSAERPKGSFSTLEIQRTEQGDSAMYLCASSPRTSGGYEQYFGPGTRLTVT.

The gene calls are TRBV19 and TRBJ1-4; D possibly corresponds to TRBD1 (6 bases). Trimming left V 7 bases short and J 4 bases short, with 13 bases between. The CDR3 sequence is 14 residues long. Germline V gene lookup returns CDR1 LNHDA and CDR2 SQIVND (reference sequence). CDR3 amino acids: CASMGGAVNEKLFF. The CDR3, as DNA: TGTGCCAGTATGGGGGGGGCGGTTAATGAAAAACTGTTTTTT.

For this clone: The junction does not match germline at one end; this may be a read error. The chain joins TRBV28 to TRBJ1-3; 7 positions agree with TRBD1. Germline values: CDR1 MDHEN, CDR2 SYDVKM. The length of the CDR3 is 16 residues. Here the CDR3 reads CASSRRGRASENTIYF. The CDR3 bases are TGTGCCAGCAGTCGAAGGGGGCGGGCGTCTGAAAACACCATATATTTT.

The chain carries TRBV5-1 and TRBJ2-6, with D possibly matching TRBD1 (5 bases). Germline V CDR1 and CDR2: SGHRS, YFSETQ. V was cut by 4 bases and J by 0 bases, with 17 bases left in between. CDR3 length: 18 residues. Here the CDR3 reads CASSETTATPSGANVLTF. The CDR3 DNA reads TGCGCCAGCAGCGAGACGACAGCCACCCCCTCTGGGGCCAACGTCCTGACTTTC.

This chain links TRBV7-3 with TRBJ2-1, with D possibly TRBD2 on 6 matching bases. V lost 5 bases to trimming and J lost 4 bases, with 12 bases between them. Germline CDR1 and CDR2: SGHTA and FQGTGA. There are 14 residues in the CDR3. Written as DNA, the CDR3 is TGTGCCAGCAGCCCGTCGCGGGGTTACAATGAGCAGTTCTTC. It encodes CASSPSRGYNEQFF.

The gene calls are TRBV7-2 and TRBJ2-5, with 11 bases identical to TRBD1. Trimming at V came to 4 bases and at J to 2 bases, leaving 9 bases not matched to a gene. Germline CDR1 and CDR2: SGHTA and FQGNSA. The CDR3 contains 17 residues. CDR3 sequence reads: CASSSRAGTGGQETQYF. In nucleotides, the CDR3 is TGTGCCAGCAGCTCGCGCGCCGGGACAGGGGGACAAGAGACCCAGTACTTC.

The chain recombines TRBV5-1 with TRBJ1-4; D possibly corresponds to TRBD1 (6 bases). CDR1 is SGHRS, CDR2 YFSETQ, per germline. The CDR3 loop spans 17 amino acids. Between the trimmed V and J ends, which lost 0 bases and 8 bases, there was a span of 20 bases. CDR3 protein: CASSLGLGDIALEKLFF. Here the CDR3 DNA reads TGCGCCAGCAGCTTGGGATTAGGGGACATTGCTTTAGAAAAACTGTTTTTT.

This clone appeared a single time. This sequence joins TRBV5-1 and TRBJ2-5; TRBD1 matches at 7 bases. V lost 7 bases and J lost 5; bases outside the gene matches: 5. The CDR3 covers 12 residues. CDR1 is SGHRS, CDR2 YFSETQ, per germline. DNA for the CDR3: TGCGCCAGCGGTCAACAGGGGGAGACCCAGTACTTC. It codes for CASGQQGETQYF.

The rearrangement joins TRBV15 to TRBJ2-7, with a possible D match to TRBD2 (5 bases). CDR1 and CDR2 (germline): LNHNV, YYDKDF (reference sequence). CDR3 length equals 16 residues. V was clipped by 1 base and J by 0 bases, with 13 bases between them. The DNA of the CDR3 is TGTGCCACCAGCAGAGGAGGGCAGTTGAGCTCCTACGAGCAGTACTTC. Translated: CATSRGGQLSSYEQYF.

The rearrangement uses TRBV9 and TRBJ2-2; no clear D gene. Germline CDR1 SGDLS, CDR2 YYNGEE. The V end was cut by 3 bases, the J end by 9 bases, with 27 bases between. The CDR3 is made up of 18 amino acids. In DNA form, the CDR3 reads TGTGCCAGCAGCGAAGGTCGTACAGACCTGTTGGGTAGTAGGGAGCTGTTTTTT. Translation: CASSEGRTDLLGSRELFF.

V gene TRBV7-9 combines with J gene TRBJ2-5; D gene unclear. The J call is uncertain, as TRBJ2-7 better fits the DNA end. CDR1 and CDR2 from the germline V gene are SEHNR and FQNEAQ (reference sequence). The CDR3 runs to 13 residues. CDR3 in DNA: TGTGCCAGCAGCCCGGACGGACCCTACGAGCAGTACTTC. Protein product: CASSPDGPYEQYF.

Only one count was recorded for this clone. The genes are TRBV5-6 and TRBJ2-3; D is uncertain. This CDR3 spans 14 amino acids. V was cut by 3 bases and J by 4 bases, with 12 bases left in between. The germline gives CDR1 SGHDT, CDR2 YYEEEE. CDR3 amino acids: CASSSMTVSDTQYF. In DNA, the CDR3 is TGTGCCAGCAGCTCCATGACCGTGTCAGATACGCAGTATTTT.

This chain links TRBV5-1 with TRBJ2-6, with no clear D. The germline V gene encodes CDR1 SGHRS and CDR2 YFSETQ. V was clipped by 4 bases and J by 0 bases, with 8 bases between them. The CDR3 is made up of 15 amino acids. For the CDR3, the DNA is TGCGCCAGCAGCACGAGCGTCTCTGGGGCCAACGTCCTGACTTTC. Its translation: CASSTSVSGANVLTF.

The CDR3 bases are TGCGCCAGCAGCCAGTGGACAGTTTCAGAGACCCAGTACTTC. Translating it yields CASSQWTVSETQYF. This chain joins TRBV4-3 and TRBJ2-5, with TRBD1 as a possible D gene (6 bases). The ends were cut back, 3 bases at V and 4 bases at J, with 12 bases in the middle. The CDR3 consists of 14 residues. The V gene's germline CDR1 is LGHNA and CDR2 YSLEER.

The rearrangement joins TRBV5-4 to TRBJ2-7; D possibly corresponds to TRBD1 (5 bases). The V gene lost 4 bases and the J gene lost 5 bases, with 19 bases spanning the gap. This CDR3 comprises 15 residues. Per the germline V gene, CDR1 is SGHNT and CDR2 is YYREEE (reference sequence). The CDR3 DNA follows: TGTGCCAGCAGCGTGGTTCAGGGTAAAGTCGACGAGCAGTACTTC. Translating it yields CASSVVQGKVDEQYF.

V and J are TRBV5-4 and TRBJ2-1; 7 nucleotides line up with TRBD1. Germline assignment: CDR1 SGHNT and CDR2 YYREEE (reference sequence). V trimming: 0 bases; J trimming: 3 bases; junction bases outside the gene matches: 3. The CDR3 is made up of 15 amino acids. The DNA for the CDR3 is TGTGCCAGCAGCTTGGGGACAGGTGGCTACAATGAGCAGTTCTTC. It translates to CASSLGTGGYNEQFF.

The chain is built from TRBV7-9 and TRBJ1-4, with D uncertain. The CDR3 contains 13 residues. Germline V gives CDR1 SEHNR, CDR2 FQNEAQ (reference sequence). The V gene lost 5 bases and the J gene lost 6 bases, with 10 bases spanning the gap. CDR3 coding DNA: TGTGCCAGCAGCCCGCAACGGGATGAAAAACTGTTTTTT. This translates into CASSPQRDEKLFF.

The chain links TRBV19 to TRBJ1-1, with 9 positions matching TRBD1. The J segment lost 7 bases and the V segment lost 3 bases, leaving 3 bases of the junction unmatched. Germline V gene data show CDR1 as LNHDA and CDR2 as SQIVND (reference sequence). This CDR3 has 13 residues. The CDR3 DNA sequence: TGTGCCAGTAGTATTGCGGACAGGGGTGAAGCTTTCTTT. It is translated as CASSIADRGEAFF. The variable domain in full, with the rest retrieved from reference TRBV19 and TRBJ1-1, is DGGITQSPKYLFRKEGQNVTLSCEQNLNHDAMYWYRQDPGQGLRLIYYSQIVNDFQKGDIAEGYSVSREKKESFPLTVTSAQKNPTAFYLCASSIADRGEAFFGQGTRLTVV.

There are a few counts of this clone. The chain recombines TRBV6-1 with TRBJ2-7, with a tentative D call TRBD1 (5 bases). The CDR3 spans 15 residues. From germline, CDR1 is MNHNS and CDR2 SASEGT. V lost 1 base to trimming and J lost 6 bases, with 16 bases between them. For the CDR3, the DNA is TGTGCCAGCAGTGAAGGCGGATTAGGGGTTGGCGAGCAGTACTTC. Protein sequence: CASSEGGLGVGEQYF.

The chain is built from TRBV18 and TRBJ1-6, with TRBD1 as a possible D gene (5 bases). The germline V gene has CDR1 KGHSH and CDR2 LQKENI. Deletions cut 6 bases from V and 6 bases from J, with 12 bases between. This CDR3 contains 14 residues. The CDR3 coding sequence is TGTGCCAGCTCCCAACGGAGGGGTAATTCACCCCTCCACTTT. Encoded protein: CASSQRRGNSPLHF. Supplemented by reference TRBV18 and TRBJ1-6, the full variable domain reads NAGVMQNPRHLVRRRGQEARLRCSPMKGHSHVYWYRQLPEEGLKFMVYLQKENIIDESGMPKERFSAEFPKEGPSILRIQQVVRGDSAAYFCASSQRRGNSPLHFGNGTRLTVT.

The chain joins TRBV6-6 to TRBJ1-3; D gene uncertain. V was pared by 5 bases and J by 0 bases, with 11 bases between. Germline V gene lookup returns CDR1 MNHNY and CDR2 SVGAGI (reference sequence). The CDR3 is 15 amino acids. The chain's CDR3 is CASSPLISSGNTIYF. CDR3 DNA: TGTGCCAGCAGTCCATTGATAAGCTCTGGAAACACCATATATTTT.